This T cell receptor beta chain emerged from a study of cytomegalovirus exposure and HLA in healthy donors. Notes on the study in general: The classifier reportedly diagnosed cytomegalovirus status with high sensitivity and specificity.

A word on this clone: The target antigen is unknown.

Only in-frame clones appear in the TCRdb table, and some are missing; sequencing was by immunoSEQ multiplex PCR. Here the sample spans approximately 99,000 clones, approximately 94% being singletons. A 120-subject validation cohort, separate from the approximately 670-subject first cohort, supplied the donors. Germline values: CDR1 SGDLS, CDR2 YYNGEE. The CDR3 covers 13 residues. The ends were cut back, 3 bases at V and 8 bases at J, with 12 bases in the middle. The gene calls are TRBV9 and TRBJ2-1, with TRBD1 as a possible D gene (6 bases). Sample: PBMCs. The receptor's source is a woman aged 18 to 35 in good health and CMV-seronegative. CDR3 region: CASSATGNDEQFF. As DNA, the CDR3 is TGTGCCAGCAGCGCCACAGGGAATGATGAGCAGTTCTTC.